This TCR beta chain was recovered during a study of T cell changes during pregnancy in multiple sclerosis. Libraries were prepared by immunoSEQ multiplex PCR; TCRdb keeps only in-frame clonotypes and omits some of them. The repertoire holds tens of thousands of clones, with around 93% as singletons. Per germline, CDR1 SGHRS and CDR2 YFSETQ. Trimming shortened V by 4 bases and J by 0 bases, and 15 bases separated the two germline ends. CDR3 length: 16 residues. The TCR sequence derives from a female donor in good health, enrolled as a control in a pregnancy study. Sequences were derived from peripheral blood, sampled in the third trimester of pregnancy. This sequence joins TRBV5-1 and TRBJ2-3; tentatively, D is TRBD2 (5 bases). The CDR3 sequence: CASSIGLTTSTDTQYF. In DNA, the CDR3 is TGCGCCAGCAGCATCGGACTCACCACTAGCACAGATACGCAGTATTTT.